This paragraph covers one T cell receptor beta chain sequence. As yet, its antigen is unknown. The data stem from a study of Ad26.COV2.S vaccination and SARS-CoV-2 variants. Germline V gives CDR1 KGHSH, CDR2 LQKENI. Trimming removed 2 bases at V and 1 base at J, with 6 bases between. The CDR3 length is 14 residues. Assay used: immunoSEQ multiplex PCR; TCRdb lists only in-frame clones, some missing. The data show 350,000 to 500,000 clones, with 90% seen just once and roughly 4.3% held by the top ten. Findings and limits, study-wide: People who got the vaccine or the placebo had similar non-spike TCR breadth. Relative to placebo recipients, vaccine recipients exhibited elevated spike-specific TCR breadth.

The treatment: some 20 received Ad26.COV2.S at low or high dose, single or two shots; about 5 received placebo; per-sample allocation not given. It was on day 63 after the first vaccine or placebo injection that samples were taken. Whoever gave the sample was an adult aged 18-55 years in Boston. The specimen comprised peripheral blood, sampled in a trial of Ad26.COV2.S vaccine versus placebo. The TCR comes from a person aged 18-65 years who received the Ad26.COV2.S COVID-19 vaccine or a placebo. The genes are TRBV18 and TRBJ2-1; D call uncertain. The CDR3, as DNA: TGTGCCAGCTCACCAAAATCGTCCTACAATGAGCAGTTCTTC. Its translation: CASSPKSSYNEQFF. Complete variable domain (other parts from reference TRBV18 and TRBJ2-1): NAGVMQNPRHLVRRRGQEARLRCSPMKGHSHVYWYRQLPEEGLKFMVYLQKENIIDESGMPKERFSAEFPKEGPSILRIQQVVRGDSAAYFCASSPKSSYNEQFFGPGTRLTVL.